Detailed here is one TCR beta chain. These data come from a study of cytomegalovirus exposure and HLA in healthy donors. The CDR3 spans 18 residues. Unmatched junction bases numbered 11, after V lost 2 bases and J lost 3 bases. The PCR had 60 Vbeta and 13 Jbeta primers. Libraries were prepared by immunoSEQ multiplex PCR; TCRdb keeps only in-frame clonotypes and omits some of them. The table has some 95,000 clones, about 82% seen once. Sequenced input: PBMCs. This TCR came from a man younger than 40 in good health and CMV-seronegative. The chain recombines TRBV5-3 with TRBJ1-6, with 7 bases matching TRBD1. TRBV5-3 is known as an ORF, though its function is uncertain. In nucleotides, the CDR3 is TGTGCCAGAAGCTTTTCCCGTAGGGGGCATTTCTATAATTCACCCCTCCACTTT. Translation: CARSFSRRGHFYNSPLHF.